This TCR beta chain was recorded in a study of vaccination effects on CD4 cells after COVID-19 (dated by TCRdb to 2022 to 2024). Regarding the complete study: Across the study, the median time from the second dose to post-vaccine sampling was 72 days (range 14 to 241). SARS-CoV-2 spike-specific CD4+ TCR repertoires were compared before and after mRNA vaccination in COVID-19 convalescent patients and in infection-naive vaccine recipients. A total of 10 COVID-19 convalescent patients and a few SARS-CoV-2-naive healthy vaccine recipients were included in the full study. Cultures from other donors in the study were sequenced using the Oncomine TCR Beta short-read assay on an Illumina iSeq 100.

The germline V gene specifies SGHAT as CDR1 and FQNNGV as CDR2. Between the V and J ends, shortened by 5 bases and 5 bases respectively, the junction contains 18 bases. Taken from cysteine to phenylalanine, the CDR3 has 15 residues. The CDR3 DNA has 45 bases and is translated from base 1. Study-level results and caveats: In healthy vaccine recipients, vaccine-induced clones were almost all SARS-CoV-2 mono-reactive, with only 1 of 255 cross-reactive with common cold coronaviruses. Only a small number of convalescent patients were included, and no early post-infection timepoints were available, which limited the study. At late post-vaccination timepoints, both infection-induced and vaccine-induced clones showed marked clonal contraction, consistent with waning T cell responses.

To identify antigen-specific CD4+ T cell clonotypes by their expansion, the ViraFEST assay first stimulated PBMC with viral peptide pools and then applied TCR sequencing. After about 9 days of culture, CD4+ T cells were isolated with the EasySep CD4+ T cell isolation kit. Participants received two doses of either the BNT162b2 or the mRNA-1273 mRNA SARS-CoV-2 vaccine. Negative nucleocapsid antibody results before and after vaccination confirmed that the healthy vaccine recipients had no prior SARS-CoV-2 infection. Approximately 2 million PBMC per well were cultured in IMDM with 5% human AB serum, roughly 10 IU/ml IL-2 and gentamicin, plus 10 ug/ml peptides. Half of the culture medium was replaced with fresh IL-2-containing medium on days 3 and 7. Unless noted otherwise, every peptide stimulation condition was cultured in triplicate wells. Using Ficoll-Paque Plus gradient centrifugation, PBMC were separated from whole blood and then either used fresh or cryopreserved at -140C. Overlapping peptide pools spanned the spike proteins of SARS-CoV-2 and the common cold coronaviruses HCoV-NL63, HCoV-OC43 and HCoV-229E. The QIAamp micro DNA kit was used to extract genomic DNA from the cultured CD4+ T cells.

Of note for this clone: Its cognate antigen has yet to be identified. There are no base qualities to consult, and no much larger clone falls within one base.

Library preparation used the immunoSEQ multiplex PCR assay. TCR beta CDR3 sequencing was performed on DNA from the cultured, isolated CD4+ T cells. Processing in the source paper ran as follows. Non-productive TCR sequences were removed and reads were trimmed to the CDR3 region, keeping CDR3s of at least 7 amino acids. The MANAFEST web app was used to identify antigen-specific clonotypes by comparing expansion in peptide wells with expansion in reference cultures. For clones to be considered positive, expansion at FDR<0.05 versus reference and all other wells, an odds ratio above 5, and a frequency above 0.1% in two replicate wells were required. A clonotype was called cross-reactive if it was significantly expanded both in SARS-CoV-2 spike wells and in at least one common cold coronavirus spike condition. CDR3 similarity was assessed by Levenshtein distance with the stringdist R package, and unrooted trees were built with ape in R 3.6.1. In its TCRdb copy, this immuneACCESS table keeps in-frame sequences only and misses some clones. Where compared with another copy, unresolved V genes explain less than half of these, and the others have no known cause. V, J and clone size were drawn from that table, and D and trimming were deduced from the DNA. This sample lists 25,000 to 35,000 clones; roughly 74% were detected once. The top ten clonotypes cover 9% to 10% of the sample.

The source is a human donor who received a COVID-19 vaccine. Specimen: CD4+ T cells from PBMCs cultured with HCoV-NL63 spike peptides, collected after COVID-19 vaccination. The intended sense of this specimen's cell subset or site label: HCoV-NL63 spike overlapping peptide pool stimulation. The sequence joins TRBV11-2 to TRBJ2-5, and perhaps TRBD1 as D gene, on 5 matching bases. The CDR3 sequence is CASSPLRGIGETQYF. The nucleotides read TGTGCCAGCAGCCCTCTTAGGGGTATAGGGGAGACCCAGTACTTC.